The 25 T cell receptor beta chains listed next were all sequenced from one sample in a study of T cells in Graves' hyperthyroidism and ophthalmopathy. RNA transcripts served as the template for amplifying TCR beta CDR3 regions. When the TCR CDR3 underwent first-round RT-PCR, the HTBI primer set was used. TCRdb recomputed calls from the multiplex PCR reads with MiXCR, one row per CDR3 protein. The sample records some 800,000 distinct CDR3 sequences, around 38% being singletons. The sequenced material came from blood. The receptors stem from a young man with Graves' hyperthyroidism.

CDR3 nucleotides: TGTGCCAGCAGTTACGGCGAGGGGTACACTGAAGCTTTCTTT. Translated, it gives CASSYGEGYTEAFF. The V gene is TRBV6-5, the J gene TRBJ1-1; D is perhaps TRBD1 (5 bases). Trimming removed 2 bases from V and 3 bases from J, with 10 bases in between. Germline CDR1 and CDR2: MNHEY and SVGAGI. CDR3 size: 14 residues.

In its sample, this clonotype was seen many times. The CDR3 sequence is CASSEVGTWNYGYTF. The CDR3 coding sequence is TGTGCCAGCAGTGAGGTGGGGACATGGAACTATGGCTACACCTTC. V usage is TRBV2 and J usage is TRBJ1-2; D might be TRBD1 (6 bases). V was cut by 3 bases and J by 2 bases, with 13 bases left in between. The CDR3 length is 15 residues. Germline-derived CDR1 and CDR2 are SNHLY and FYNNEI.

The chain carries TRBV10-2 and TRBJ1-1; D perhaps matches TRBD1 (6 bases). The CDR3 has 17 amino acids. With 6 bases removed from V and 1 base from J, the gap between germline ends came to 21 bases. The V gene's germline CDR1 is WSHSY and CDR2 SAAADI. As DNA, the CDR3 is TGCGCCAGCAGCCAAGCGGAAACAGGGACCTCGAACACTGAAGCTTTCTTT. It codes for CASSQAETGTSNTEAFF.

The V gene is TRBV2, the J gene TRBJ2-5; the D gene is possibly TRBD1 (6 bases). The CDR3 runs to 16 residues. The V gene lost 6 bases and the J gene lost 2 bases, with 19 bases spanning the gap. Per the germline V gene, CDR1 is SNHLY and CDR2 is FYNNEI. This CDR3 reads CASSARGSGQQETQYF. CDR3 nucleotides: TGTGCCAGCAGCGCTCGAGGCTCGGGACAACAAGAGACCCAGTACTTC.

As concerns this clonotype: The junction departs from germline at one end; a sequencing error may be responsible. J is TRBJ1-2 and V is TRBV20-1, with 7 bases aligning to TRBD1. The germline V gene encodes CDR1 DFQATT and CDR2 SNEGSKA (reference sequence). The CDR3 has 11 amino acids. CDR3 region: CSVEGASGHTF. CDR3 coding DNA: TGCAGCGTAGAGGGGGCGTCTGGCCACACCTTC.

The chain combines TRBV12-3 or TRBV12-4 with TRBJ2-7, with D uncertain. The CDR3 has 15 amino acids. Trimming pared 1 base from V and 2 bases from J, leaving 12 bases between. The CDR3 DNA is TGTGCCAGCAGTTTAGTAGGGTCCAGCCCCTACGAGCAGTACTTC. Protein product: CASSLVGSSPYEQYF.

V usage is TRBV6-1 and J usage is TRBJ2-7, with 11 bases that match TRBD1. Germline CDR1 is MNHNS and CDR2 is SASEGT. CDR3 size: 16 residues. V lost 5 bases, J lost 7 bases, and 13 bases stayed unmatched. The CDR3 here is CASSIPRTGGAGEQYF. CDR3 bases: TGTGCCAGCAGTATCCCCCGGACAGGGGGCGCGGGGGAGCAGTACTTC.

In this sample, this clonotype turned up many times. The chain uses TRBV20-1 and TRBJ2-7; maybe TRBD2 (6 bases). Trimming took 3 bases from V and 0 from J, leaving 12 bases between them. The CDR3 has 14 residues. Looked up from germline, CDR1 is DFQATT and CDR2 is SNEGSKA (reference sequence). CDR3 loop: CSARRGGDSYEQYF. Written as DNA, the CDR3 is TGCAGTGCTAGGAGGGGCGGGGACTCCTACGAGCAGTACTTC.

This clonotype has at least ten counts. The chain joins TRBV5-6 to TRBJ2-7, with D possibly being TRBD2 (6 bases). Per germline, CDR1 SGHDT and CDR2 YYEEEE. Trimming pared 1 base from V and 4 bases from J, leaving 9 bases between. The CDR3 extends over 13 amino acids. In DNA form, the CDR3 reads TGTGCCAGCAGCTTGCAGCGGGCTTACGAGCAGTACTTC. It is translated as CASSLQRAYEQYF. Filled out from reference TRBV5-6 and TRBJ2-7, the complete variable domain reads DAGVTQSPTHLIKTRGQQVTLRCSPKSGHDTVSWYQQALGQGPQFIFQYYEEEERQRGNFPDRFSGHQFPNYSSELNVNALLLGDSALYLCASSLQRAYEQYFGPGTRLTVT.

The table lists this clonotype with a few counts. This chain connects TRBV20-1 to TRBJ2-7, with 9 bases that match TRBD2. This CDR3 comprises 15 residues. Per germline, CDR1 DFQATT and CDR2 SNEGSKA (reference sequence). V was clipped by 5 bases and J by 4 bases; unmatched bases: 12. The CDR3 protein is CSAETLAGRKYEQYF. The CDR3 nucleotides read TGCAGTGCTGAAACGCTAGCGGGAAGAAAGTACGAGCAGTACTTC.

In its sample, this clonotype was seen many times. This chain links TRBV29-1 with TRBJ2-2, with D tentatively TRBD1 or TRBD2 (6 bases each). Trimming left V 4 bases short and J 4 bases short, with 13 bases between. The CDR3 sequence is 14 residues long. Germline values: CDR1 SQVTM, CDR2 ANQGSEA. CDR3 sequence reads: CSVVGGEGTGELFF. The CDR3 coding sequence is TGCAGCGTTGTGGGGGGCGAAGGCACCGGGGAGCTGTTTTTT.

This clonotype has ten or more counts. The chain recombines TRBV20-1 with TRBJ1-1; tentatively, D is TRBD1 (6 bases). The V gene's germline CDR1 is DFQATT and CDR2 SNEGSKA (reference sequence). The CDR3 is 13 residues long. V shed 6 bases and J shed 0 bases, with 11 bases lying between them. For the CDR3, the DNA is TGCAGTGCCGGGGGGCGGATGAACACTGAAGCTTTCTTT. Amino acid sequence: CSAGGRMNTEAFF.

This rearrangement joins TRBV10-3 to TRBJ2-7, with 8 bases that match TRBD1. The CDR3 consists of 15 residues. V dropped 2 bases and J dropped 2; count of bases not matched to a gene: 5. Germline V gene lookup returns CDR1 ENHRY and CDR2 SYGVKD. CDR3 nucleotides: TGTGCCATCAGTGAGGGACAGGGACCAGCCTACGAGCAGTACTTC. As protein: CAISEGQGPAYEQYF.

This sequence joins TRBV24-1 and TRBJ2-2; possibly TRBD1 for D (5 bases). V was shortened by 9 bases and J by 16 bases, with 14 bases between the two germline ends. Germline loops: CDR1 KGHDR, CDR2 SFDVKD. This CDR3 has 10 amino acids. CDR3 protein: CATSPAGRFF. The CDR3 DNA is TGTGCCACCTCTCCGGCAGGGCGGTTTTTT.

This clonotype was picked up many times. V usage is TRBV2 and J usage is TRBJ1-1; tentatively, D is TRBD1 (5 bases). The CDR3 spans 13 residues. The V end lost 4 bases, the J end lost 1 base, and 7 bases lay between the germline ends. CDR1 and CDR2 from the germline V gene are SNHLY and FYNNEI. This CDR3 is CASSVRENTEAFF. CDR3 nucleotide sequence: TGTGCCAGCAGTGTCAGGGAGAACACTGAAGCTTTCTTT.

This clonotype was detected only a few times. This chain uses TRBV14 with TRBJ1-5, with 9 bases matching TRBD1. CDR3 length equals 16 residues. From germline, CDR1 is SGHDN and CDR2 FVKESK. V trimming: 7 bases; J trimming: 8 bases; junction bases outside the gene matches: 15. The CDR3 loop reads CASTLHGQGMIKPQHF. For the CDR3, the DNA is TGTGCCAGCACCCTTCATGGACAGGGGATGATTAAGCCCCAGCATTTT.

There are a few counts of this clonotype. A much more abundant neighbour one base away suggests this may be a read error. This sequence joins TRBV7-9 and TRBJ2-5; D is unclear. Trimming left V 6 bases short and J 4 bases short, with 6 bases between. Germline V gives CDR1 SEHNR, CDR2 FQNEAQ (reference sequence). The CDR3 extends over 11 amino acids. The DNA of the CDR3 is TGTGCCAGCAGACACGGAGAGACCCAGTACTTC. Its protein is CASRHGETQYF.

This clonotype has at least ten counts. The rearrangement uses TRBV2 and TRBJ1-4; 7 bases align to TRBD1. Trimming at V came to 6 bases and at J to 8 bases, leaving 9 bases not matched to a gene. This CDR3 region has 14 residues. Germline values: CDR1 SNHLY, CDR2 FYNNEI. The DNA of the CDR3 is TGTGCCAGCAGCCTGACAGGGTCGGGCGAAAAACTGTTTTTT. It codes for CASSLTGSGEKLFF.

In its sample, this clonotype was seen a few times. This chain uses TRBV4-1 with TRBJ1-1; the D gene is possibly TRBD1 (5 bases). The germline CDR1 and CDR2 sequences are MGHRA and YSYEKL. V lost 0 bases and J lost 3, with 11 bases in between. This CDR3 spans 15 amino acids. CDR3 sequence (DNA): TGCGCCAGCAGCCAAGATCAAGGCAGGGACACTGAAGCTTTCTTT. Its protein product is CASSQDQGRDTEAFF.

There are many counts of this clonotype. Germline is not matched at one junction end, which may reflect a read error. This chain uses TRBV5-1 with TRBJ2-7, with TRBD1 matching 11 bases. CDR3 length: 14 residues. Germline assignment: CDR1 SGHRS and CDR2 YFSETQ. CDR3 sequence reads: CASSGGTGGYEQYF. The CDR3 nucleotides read TGTGCCAGCAGTGGCGGGACAGGGGGCTACGAGCAGTACTTC.

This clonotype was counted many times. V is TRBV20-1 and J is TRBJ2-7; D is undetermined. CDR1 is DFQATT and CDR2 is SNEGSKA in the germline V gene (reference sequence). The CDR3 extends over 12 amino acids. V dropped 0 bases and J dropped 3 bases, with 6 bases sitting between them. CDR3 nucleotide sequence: TGCAGTGCTAGAGATCCAGTCTACGAGCAGTACTTC. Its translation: CSARDPVYEQYF.

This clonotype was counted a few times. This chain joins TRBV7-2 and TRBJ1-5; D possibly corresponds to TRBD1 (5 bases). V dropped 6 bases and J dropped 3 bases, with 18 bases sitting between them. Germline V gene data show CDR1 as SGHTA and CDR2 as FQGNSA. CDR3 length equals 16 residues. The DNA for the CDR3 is TGTGCCAGCAGTTACTCCCCCAGGGAGGACAATCAGCCCCAGCATTTT. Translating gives CASSYSPREDNQPQHF.

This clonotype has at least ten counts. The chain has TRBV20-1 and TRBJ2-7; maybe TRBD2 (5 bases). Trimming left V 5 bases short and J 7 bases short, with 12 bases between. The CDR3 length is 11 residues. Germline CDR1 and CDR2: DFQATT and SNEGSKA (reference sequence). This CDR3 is CSARGVREQYF. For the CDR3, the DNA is TGCAGTGCTCGGGGAGTTCGAGAGCAGTACTTC.

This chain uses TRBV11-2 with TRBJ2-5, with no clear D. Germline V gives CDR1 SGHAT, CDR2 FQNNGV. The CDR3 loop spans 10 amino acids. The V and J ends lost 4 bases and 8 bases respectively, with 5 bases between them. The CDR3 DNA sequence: TGTGCCAGCAGCTCGGTTACCCAGTACTTC. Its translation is CASSSVTQYF.

As DNA, the CDR3 is TGTGCCACCGTCGGGGAGACAGGGTTTGACACTGAAGCTTTCTTT. Amino acids: CATVGETGFDTEAFF. The V gene is TRBV10-3, the J gene TRBJ1-1, with TRBD1 identical over 7 bases. CDR1 is ENHRY, CDR2 SYGVKD, per germline. The CDR3 is made up of 15 amino acids. The V gene end was trimmed by 10 bases and the J gene end by 3 bases; junction bases not matched to a gene: 14.